These T cell receptor beta chains were read from a single sample in a study of blood T cells in healthy people across ages. Each CDR3 protein is one row after TCRdb ran MiXCR on the 5' RACE reads. The table has almost 550,000 distinct CDR3 sequences, 24% seen once; the top ten hold roughly 10%. The same data also went into a second study, on T cells of mothers and their children.

The source material was blood. These receptors were obtained from a boy aged 5 to 17 in good health. The CDR3 runs from the conserved cysteine through the conserved F or W. Fields, in order: clone size, D gene, J gene, V gene, CDR3 protein, CDR3 DNA. The D gene is left open where the match is weak. Clone size is not always given. Where it is, it says once, few, many or a class for expanded clones.

abundance: few
d_gene: TRBD2
j_gene: TRBJ2-1
v_gene: TRBV6-2/TRBV6-3
CDR3aa: CASSYATSEGLAGLNEQFF
CDR3nt: TGTGCCAGCAGTTACGCGACCTCAGAGGGACTAGCGGGACTGAATGAGCAGTTCTTC

abundance: .
d_gene: .
j_gene: TRBJ2-1
v_gene: TRBV5-1
CDR3aa: CASSLAIDEQFF
CDR3nt: TGCGCCAGCAGCTTGGCCATCGATGAGCAGTTCTTC

abundance: .
d_gene: .
j_gene: TRBJ2-5
v_gene: TRBV7-9
CDR3aa: CASSYVGPGRETQYF
CDR3nt: TGTGCCAGCAGCTACGTGGGACCCGGTAGAGAGACCCAGTACTTC

abundance: .
d_gene: .
j_gene: TRBJ2-6
v_gene: TRBV28
CDR3aa: CASSFLAGLFISGANVLTF
CDR3nt: TGTGCCAGCAGTTTTCTTGCAGGCCTATTTATCTCTGGGGCCAACGTCCTGACTTTC

abundance: few
d_gene: TRBD1
j_gene: TRBJ1-2
v_gene: TRBV5-1
CDR3aa: CASSLEGTVYGYTF
CDR3nt: TGCGCCAGCAGCTTGGAAGGGACAGTCTATGGCTACACCTTC

abundance: .
d_gene: .
j_gene: TRBJ2-7
v_gene: TRBV28
CDR3aa: CASSSPGLPYEQYF
CDR3nt: TGTGCCAGCAGTTCCCCGGGTCTGCCCTACGAGCAGTACTTC

abundance: .
d_gene: .
j_gene: TRBJ2-3
v_gene: TRBV20-1
CDR3aa: CSARGGWGRPDTQYF
CDR3nt: TGCAGTGCTAGGGGGGGTTGGGGGCGGCCAGATACGCAGTATTTT

abundance: .
d_gene: .
j_gene: TRBJ2-5
v_gene: TRBV7-2
CDR3aa: CASSPTTDRKGTQYF
CDR3nt: TGTGCCAGCAGCCCAACTACAGACAGAAAAGGGACCCAGTACTTC

abundance: few
d_gene: .
j_gene: TRBJ2-1
v_gene: TRBV7-2
CDR3aa: CASSLKGTRSYNEQFF
CDR3nt: TGTGCCAGCAGCTTAAAAGGGACACGCTCCTACAATGAGCAGTTCTTC

abundance: .
d_gene: .
j_gene: TRBJ1-1
v_gene: TRBV6-5
CDR3aa: CASSYQGDRRAFF
CDR3nt: TGTGCCAGCAGTTACCAAGGAGATCGAAGGGCTTTCTTT

abundance: many
d_gene: .
j_gene: TRBJ2-2
v_gene: TRBV6-4
CDR3aa: CASSEGDTGELFF
CDR3nt: TGTGCCAGCAGTGAGGGGGACACCGGGGAGCTGTTTTTT

abundance: .
d_gene: TRBD1
j_gene: TRBJ1-1
v_gene: TRBV6-6
CDR3aa: CASSPLGQGATEAFF
CDR3nt: TGTGCCAGCAGTCCGTTGGGACAGGGGGCCACTGAAGCTTTCTTT

abundance: .
d_gene: TRBD2
j_gene: TRBJ2-3
v_gene: TRBV20-1
CDR3aa: CSAPGTSGISTDTQYF
CDR3nt: TGCAGTGCCCCCGGGACTAGCGGGATCAGCACAGATACGCAGTATTTT

abundance: .
d_gene: .
j_gene: TRBJ1-1
v_gene: TRBV19
CDR3aa: CASSMGGYLNTEAFF
CDR3nt: TGTGCCAGTAGTATGGGAGGATACCTGAACACTGAAGCTTTCTTT

abundance: .
d_gene: .
j_gene: TRBJ2-5
v_gene: TRBV10-3
CDR3aa: CAISDPSSETQYF
CDR3nt: TGTGCCATCAGTGACCCCTCTAGCGAGACCCAGTACTTC

abundance: few
d_gene: .
j_gene: TRBJ2-1
v_gene: TRBV7-8
CDR3aa: CASLSGAYNEQFF
CDR3nt: TGTGCCAGCTTGTCGGGAGCATACAATGAGCAGTTCTTC

abundance: .
d_gene: TRBD2
j_gene: TRBJ2-1
v_gene: TRBV5-1
CDR3aa: CASGSGGVDEQFF
CDR3nt: TGCGCCAGCGGATCCGGGGGGGTTGATGAGCAGTTCTTC

abundance: .
d_gene: .
j_gene: TRBJ1-1
v_gene: TRBV28
CDR3aa: CASISGPYHGFLNTEAFF
CDR3nt: TGTGCCAGCATAAGCGGGCCTTACCATGGGTTCCTGAACACTGAAGCTTTCTTT

abundance: once
d_gene: .
j_gene: TRBJ2-3
v_gene: TRBV5-1
CDR3aa: CASCPDSTDTQYF
CDR3nt: TGCGCCAGCTGTCCCGATAGCACAGATACGCAGTATTTT

abundance: .
d_gene: .
j_gene: TRBJ2-6
v_gene: TRBV9
CDR3aa: CASSGATLGSGANVLTF
CDR3nt: TGTGCCAGCAGCGGGGCTACTTTGGGCTCTGGGGCCAACGTCCTGACTTTC